Presented here are 28 T cell receptor beta chains from one specimen sequenced in a study of TIL therapy for anti-PD-1-resistant metastatic lung cancer. Noted time point: pre-treatment sample, taken before nivolumab and TIL therapy. Sequencing used immunoSEQ v3. TCRdb keeps only in-frame clones here, not all; method: immunoSEQ multiplex PCR. The sample holds approximately 47,000 clones, 86% seen once. The sequencing here drew on blood, taken at baseline. These receptor sequences come from a person aged 25-85 years with non-small cell lung cancer.

Concerning this clone: At one end, the junction sequence differs from germline, possibly due to a read error. The chain employs TRBV6-1 and TRBJ2-7, with 7 bases lining up with TRBD1. Germline CDR1 is MNHNS and CDR2 is SASEGT. The CDR3 is 15 residues long. The CDR3 reads CASSEAAGGSYEQYF. CDR3 DNA: TGTGCCAGCAGCGAAGCGGCAGGGGGATCCTACGAGCAGTACTTC.

The CDR3 region has the DNA TGTGCCAGTAGGACGACAGGAGCCCTTAACTATGGCTACACCTTC. As protein: CASRTTGALNYGYTF. The gene calls are TRBV19 and TRBJ1-2; D is perhaps TRBD1 (6 bases). CDR1 is LNHDA and CDR2 is SQIVND in the germline V gene (reference sequence). This CDR3 comprises 15 residues. With 6 bases removed from V and 1 base from J, the gap between germline ends came to 15 bases.

This clone was recorded once. The J gene is TRBJ1-4, the V gene TRBV28, with a possible D match to TRBD1 (5 bases). V lost 7 bases, J lost 13 bases, and 16 bases lay in between. Per the germline V gene, CDR1 is MDHEN and CDR2 is SYDVKM. The CDR3 contains 12 residues. Written as DNA, the CDR3 is TGTGCCAGCACTGCAGGGCCCGAGGGACTGTTTTTT. The encoded protein is CASTAGPEGLFF. The entire variable domain, with the rest obtained from reference TRBV28 and TRBJ1-4, is as follows: DVKVTQSSRYLVKRTGEKVFLECVQDMDHENMFWYRQDPGLGLRLIYFSYDVKMKEKGDIPEGYSVSREKKERFSLILESASTNQTSMYLCASTAGPEGLFFGSGTQLSVL.

The table lists this clone with a count of one. This chain joins TRBV6-2 or TRBV6-3 and TRBJ1-5; no clear D. Germline V gene data show CDR1 as MNHEY and CDR2 as SVGEGT. The CDR3 contains 13 residues. The V end lost 4 bases, the J end lost 11 bases, and 15 bases lay between the germline ends. This CDR3 reads CASSSDTGMSQHF. The CDR3 bases are TGTGCCAGCAGTTCCGACACGGGCATGTCCCAGCATTTT.

CDR3 residues: CASRAEGAEFGSPLHF. The CDR3 DNA reads TGTGCCAGCAGAGCAGAGGGGGCGGAATTTGGATCACCCCTCCACTTT. The rearrangement uses TRBV4-2 and TRBJ1-6, with 7 bases aligning to TRBD1. This CDR3 contains 16 residues. CDR1 and CDR2 (germline): LGHNA, YNFKEQ. Unmatched junction bases numbered 15, after V lost 6 bases and J lost 10 bases.

This chain connects TRBV19 to TRBJ1-5, with TRBD1 as a possible D gene (5 bases). CDR3 length equals 17 residues. Germline-derived CDR1 and CDR2 are LNHDA and SQIVND (reference sequence). The V gene lost 6 bases and the J gene lost 2 bases, with 20 bases spanning the gap. The CDR3 sequence is CASRNGAAGLGNQPQHF. The CDR3 nucleotides read TGTGCCAGTAGGAATGGGGCGGCGGGACTGGGCAATCAGCCCCAGCATTTT.

The rearrangement joins TRBV10-3 to TRBJ2-1; the D gene could be TRBD1 or TRBD2 (6 bases each). The V and J ends lost 3 bases and 6 bases respectively, with 15 bases between them. Germline values: CDR1 ENHRY, CDR2 SYGVKD. The CDR3 is 15 residues long. DNA of the CDR3: TGTGCCATCAGTGAACCGGACCGGGGGCCCAATGAGCAGTTCTTC. Translating gives CAISEPDRGPNEQFF.

The chain joins TRBV5-6 to TRBJ2-7; D is undetermined. Between the trimmed V and J ends, which lost 1 base and 3 bases, there was a span of 5 bases. CDR3 length: 12 amino acids. Germline CDR1 reads SGHDT; CDR2 reads YYEEEE. The CDR3 DNA reads TGTGCCAGCAGCTTGTCAGACTACGAGCAGTACTTC. It is translated as CASSLSDYEQYF.

The chain joins TRBV7-9 to TRBJ2-5, with 12 positions matching TRBD1. The germline V gene encodes CDR1 SEHNR and CDR2 FQNEAQ (reference sequence). This CDR3 is 16 amino acids long. V shed 0 bases, J shed 4 bases, and the junction held 3 bases outside the gene matches. The CDR3 sequence is CASSLAGTGGAETQYF. CDR3 DNA sequence: TGTGCCAGCAGCTTAGCCGGGACAGGGGGCGCAGAGACCCAGTACTTC.

The J gene is TRBJ2-7, the V gene TRBV3-1 (or the pseudogene TRBV3-2); D is unresolved. This CDR3 spans 13 amino acids. The germline V and J ends were trimmed by 0 bases and 4 bases, with 7 bases remaining between them. From germline, CDR1 is LGHDT and CDR2 YNNKEL (reference sequence). CDR3 sequence: CASSQDYLYEQYF. Here the CDR3 DNA reads TGTGCCAGCAGCCAAGACTATCTATACGAGCAGTACTTC.

This rearrangement joins TRBV28 to TRBJ1-1; D call uncertain. The germline CDR1 and CDR2 sequences are MDHEN and SYDVKM. V was pared by 3 bases and J by 6 bases, with 17 bases between. This CDR3 spans 15 amino acids. CDR3 protein: CASSFERPGTAEAFF. The CDR3 DNA sequence: TGTGCCAGCAGTTTTGAGAGGCCGGGAACTGCTGAAGCTTTCTTT.

Only a few counts were recorded for this clone. The chain uses TRBV7-9 and TRBJ1-6; TRBD1 matches at 10 bases. The CDR3 has 13 residues. Germline V gives CDR1 SEHNR, CDR2 FQNEAQ (reference sequence). Trimming took 10 bases from V and 8 from J; bases not matched to a gene: 5. The CDR3 protein is CATSGTGDSPLHF. CDR3 bases: TGTGCCACCTCCGGGACAGGGGATTCACCCCTCCACTTT. The variable domain in full, completed from reference TRBV7-9 and TRBJ1-6, reads DTGVSQNPRHKITKRGQNVTFRCDPISEHNRLYWYRQTLGQGPEFLTYFQNEAQLEKSRLLSDRFSAERPKGSFSTLEIQRTEQGDSAMYLCATSGTGDSPLHFGNGTRLTVT.

There are a few counts of this clone. This rearrangement joins TRBV3-1 (or the pseudogene TRBV3-2) to TRBJ1-1; D is perhaps TRBD1 (5 bases). There are 18 residues in the CDR3. Germline-derived CDR1 and CDR2 are LGHDT and YNNKEL (reference sequence). V shed 0 bases and J shed 4 bases, with 21 bases lying between them. In nucleotides, the CDR3 is TGTGCCAGCAGCCAAGATGGCTCCGGGAGTGGGGGTGTCACTGAAGCTTTCTTT. The encoded protein is CASSQDGSGSGGVTEAFF.

The chain is built from TRBV20-1 and TRBJ2-7; D is unresolved. Germline assignment: CDR1 DFQATT and CDR2 SNEGSKA (reference sequence). Trimming cost V 7 bases and J 0 bases, with 7 bases left between them. CDR3 length equals 11 residues. CDR3 in amino acids: CSGLFSYEQYF. The CDR3 DNA is TGCAGTGGGCTCTTCTCCTACGAGCAGTACTTC.

The CDR3, as DNA: TGTGCCAGCAGCCGTCCCGGGACAAACACCGGGGAGCTGTTTTTT. This gives the protein CASSRPGTNTGELFF. The chain carries TRBV14 and TRBJ2-2; TRBD1 is a possible D gene (6 bases). The CDR3 has 15 amino acids. The germline V gene encodes CDR1 SGHDN and CDR2 FVKESK. V lost 4 bases and J 2 bases, leaving 11 bases between the germline ends.

The chain carries TRBV5-1 and TRBJ2-1, with D possibly TRBD2 on 5 matching bases. CDR1 SGHRS and CDR2 YFSETQ come from the germline V gene. The CDR3 has 14 amino acids. The V gene lost 7 bases and the J gene lost 7 bases, with 18 bases spanning the gap. The CDR3 DNA reads as TGCGCCAGCTCGCCTAGGGCTAGCTGGAATGAGCAGTTCTTC. Translating it yields CASSPRASWNEQFF.

This chain links TRBV7-8 with TRBJ1-1; no clear D gene. CDR1 is SGHVS, CDR2 FQNEAQ, per germline. Trimming pared 2 bases from V and 1 base from J, leaving 5 bases between. This CDR3 spans 13 amino acids. For the CDR3, the DNA is TGTGCCAGCAGCTTAATACCGAACACTGAAGCTTTCTTT. Protein sequence: CASSLIPNTEAFF. Variable domain in full (rest from reference TRBV7-8 and TRBJ1-1): GAGVSQSPRYKVAKRGQDVALRCDPISGHVSLFWYQQALGQGPEFLTYFQNEAQLDKSGLPSDRFFAERPEGSVSTLKIQRTQQEDSAVYLCASSLIPNTEAFFGQGTRLTVV.

The chain couples TRBV4-3 to TRBJ2-7, with 11 positions matching TRBD1. Looked up from germline, CDR1 is LGHNA and CDR2 is YSLEER. V trimming: 0 bases; J trimming: 4 bases; junction bases outside the gene matches: 2. This CDR3 has 15 amino acids. The CDR3 region is CASSQEGTGGYEQYF. Here the CDR3 DNA reads TGCGCCAGCAGCCAAGAGGGGACAGGGGGATACGAGCAGTACTTC.

The J gene is TRBJ2-5, the V gene TRBV7-9; D is unresolved. Trimming took off 5 bases at V and 5 bases at J, with 9 bases between the two ends. Per germline, CDR1 SEHNR and CDR2 FQNEAQ (reference sequence). The CDR3 extends over 12 amino acids. The CDR3 DNA is TGTGCCAGCAGCCCCCAAAGGGAGACCCAGTACTTC. It codes for CASSPQRETQYF.

This clone occurred a few times. The rearrangement uses TRBV19 and TRBJ1-5; D unresolved. CDR3 length: 13 residues. V lost 0 bases and J lost 5, with 5 bases in between. The germline CDR1 and CDR2 sequences are LNHDA and SQIVND (reference sequence). The CDR3 DNA reads TGTGCCAGTAGTATAGATCACTATCAGCCCCAGCATTTT. It yields the protein CASSIDHYQPQHF.

V and J are TRBV6-5 and TRBJ1-2, with a tentative D call TRBD1 (6 bases). The V gene's germline CDR1 is MNHEY and CDR2 SVGAGI. Trimming cost V 4 bases and J 3 bases, with 12 bases left between them. The CDR3 loop spans 14 amino acids. CDR3 in amino acids: CASSSVRQDYGYTF. The DNA of the CDR3 is TGTGCCAGCAGTTCCGTCCGACAGGACTATGGCTACACCTTC.

V and J are TRBV13 and TRBJ2-2; TRBD2 matches 7 bases. CDR1 is PRHDT and CDR2 is FYEKMQ in the germline V gene (reference sequence). The CDR3 has 17 amino acids. After removal of 1 base from V and 4 bases from J, the junction contained 9 bases not matched to a gene. The CDR3 spells CASSLVVAGEGTGELFF. Here the CDR3 DNA reads TGTGCCAGCAGCTTAGTAGTCGCGGGGGAAGGCACCGGGGAGCTGTTTTTT.

This chain joins TRBV5-1 and TRBJ1-4; 10 nucleotides agree with TRBD1. Germline V gene sequence: CDR1 SGHRS, CDR2 YFSETQ. Trimming cost V 5 bases and J 5 bases; bases outside gene matches: 3. The CDR3 has 14 amino acids. The CDR3: CASSPGQGNEKLFF. CDR3 DNA sequence: TGCGCCAGCAGTCCGGGACAGGGGAATGAAAAACTGTTTTTT.

The gene calls are TRBV28 and TRBJ2-3; 9 bases map to TRBD1. This CDR3 is built from 14 residues. With 6 bases clipped from V and 4 bases from J, the junction kept 5 bases outside the gene matches. The germline CDR1 and CDR2 sequences are MDHEN and SYDVKM. DNA of the CDR3: TGTGCCAGCAGCCACAGGGGGCGAGCAGATACGCAGTATTTT. Amino acids: CASSHRGRADTQYF.

The genes are TRBV4-2 and TRBJ1-2; maybe TRBD1 (6 bases). The CDR3 extends over 13 amino acids. Germline-derived CDR1 and CDR2 are LGHNA and YNFKEQ. V lost 2 bases, J lost 7 bases, and 11 bases lay in between. The CDR3 here is CASSQQGIGGYTF. CDR3 DNA sequence: TGTGCCAGCAGCCAACAGGGGATTGGTGGCTACACCTTC.

V and J are TRBV30 and TRBJ1-3; D unclear. CDR3 size: 12 residues. V lost 5 bases and J 1 base, leaving 6 bases between the germline ends. Looked up from germline, CDR1 is GTSNPN and CDR2 is SVGIG (reference sequence). CDR3 DNA: TGTGCCTGGGGATCTTCTGGAAACACCATATATTTT. Its protein is CAWGSSGNTIYF.

The chain carries TRBV29-1 and TRBJ2-3; possibly TRBD2 for D (5 bases). The CDR3 is 15 residues long. Per germline, CDR1 SQVTM and CDR2 ANQGSEA. V lost 0 bases and J lost 0, with 10 bases in between. In nucleotides, the CDR3 is TGCAGCGTTGAAGATCGAAGCGGTAGCACAGATACGCAGTATTTT. Protein: CSVEDRSGSTDTQYF.

The J gene is TRBJ1-3, the V gene TRBV7-9; no firm D call. The CDR3 totals 15 residues. Germline-derived CDR1 and CDR2 are SEHNR and FQNEAQ (reference sequence). V lost 4 bases to trimming and J lost 2 bases, with 12 bases between them. Written as DNA, the CDR3 is TGTGCCAGCAGCTCAACCCGGGATCCTGGAAACACCATATATTTT. Translated: CASSSTRDPGNTIYF.